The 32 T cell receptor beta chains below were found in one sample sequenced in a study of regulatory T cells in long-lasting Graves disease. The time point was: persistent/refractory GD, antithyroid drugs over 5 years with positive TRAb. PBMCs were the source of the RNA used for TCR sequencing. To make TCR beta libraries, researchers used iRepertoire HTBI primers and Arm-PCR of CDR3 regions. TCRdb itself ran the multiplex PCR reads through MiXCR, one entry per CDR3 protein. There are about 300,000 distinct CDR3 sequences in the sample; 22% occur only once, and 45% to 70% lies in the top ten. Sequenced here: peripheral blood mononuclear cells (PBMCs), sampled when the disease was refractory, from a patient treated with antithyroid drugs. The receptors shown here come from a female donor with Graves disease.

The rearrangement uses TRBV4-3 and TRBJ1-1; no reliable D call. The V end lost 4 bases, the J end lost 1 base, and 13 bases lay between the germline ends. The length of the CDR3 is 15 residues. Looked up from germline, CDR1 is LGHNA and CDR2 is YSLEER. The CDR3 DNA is TGCGCCAGCAGCCGAGGGCCAGCCAAGAACACTGAAGCTTTCTTT. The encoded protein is CASSRGPAKNTEAFF.

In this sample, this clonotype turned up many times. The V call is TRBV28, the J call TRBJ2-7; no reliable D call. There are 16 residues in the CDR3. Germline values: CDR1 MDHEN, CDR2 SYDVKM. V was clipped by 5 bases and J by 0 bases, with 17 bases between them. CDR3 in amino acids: CASSEFGRPSSYEQYF. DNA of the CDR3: TGTGCCAGCAGTGAATTCGGTCGCCCGAGCTCCTACGAGCAGTACTTC.

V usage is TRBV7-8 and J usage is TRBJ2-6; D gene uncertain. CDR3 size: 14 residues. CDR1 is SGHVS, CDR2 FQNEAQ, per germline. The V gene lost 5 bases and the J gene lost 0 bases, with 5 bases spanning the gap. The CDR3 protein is CASSRISGANVLTF. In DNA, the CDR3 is TGTGCCAGCAGCCGGATCTCTGGGGCCAACGTCCTGACTTTC.

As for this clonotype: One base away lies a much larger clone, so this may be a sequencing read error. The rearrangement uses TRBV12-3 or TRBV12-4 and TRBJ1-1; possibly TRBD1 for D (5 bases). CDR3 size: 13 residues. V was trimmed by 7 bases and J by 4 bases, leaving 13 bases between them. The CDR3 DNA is TGTGCCAGCACCCAGGGTGAAACCACTGAAGCTTTCTTT. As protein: CASTQGETTEAFF.

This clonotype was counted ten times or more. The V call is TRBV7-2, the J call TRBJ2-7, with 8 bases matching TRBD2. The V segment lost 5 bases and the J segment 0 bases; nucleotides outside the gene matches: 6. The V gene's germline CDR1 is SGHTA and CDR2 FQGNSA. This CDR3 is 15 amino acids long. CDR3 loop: CASSRGGSSSYEQYF. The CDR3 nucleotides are TGTGCCAGCAGCCGGGGGGGCTCAAGCTCCTACGAGCAGTACTTC.

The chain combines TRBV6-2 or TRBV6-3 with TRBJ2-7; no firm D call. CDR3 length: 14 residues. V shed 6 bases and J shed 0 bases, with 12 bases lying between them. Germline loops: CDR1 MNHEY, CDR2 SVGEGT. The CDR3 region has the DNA TGTGCCAGCAGAGCTACTGCGACCTCCTACGAGCAGTACTTC. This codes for CASRATATSYEQYF.

The CDR3 DNA is TGTGCCTGGAGTGTGGGACTACAAGAGACCCAGTACTTC. Translating gives CAWSVGLQETQYF. V and J are TRBV30 and TRBJ2-5; 7 nucleotides match TRBD2. The germline CDR1 and CDR2 sequences are GTSNPN and SVGIG (reference sequence). The junction had 0 bases not matched to a gene; V was cut back by 0 bases and J by 2 bases. This CDR3 comprises 13 residues.

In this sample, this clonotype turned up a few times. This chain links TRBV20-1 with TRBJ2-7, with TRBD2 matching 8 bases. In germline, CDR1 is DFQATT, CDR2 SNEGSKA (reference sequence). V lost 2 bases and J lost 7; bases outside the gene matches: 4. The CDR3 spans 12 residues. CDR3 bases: TGCAGTGCTAGACTAGCGGGTCGGGAGCAGTACTTC. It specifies CSARLAGREQYF.

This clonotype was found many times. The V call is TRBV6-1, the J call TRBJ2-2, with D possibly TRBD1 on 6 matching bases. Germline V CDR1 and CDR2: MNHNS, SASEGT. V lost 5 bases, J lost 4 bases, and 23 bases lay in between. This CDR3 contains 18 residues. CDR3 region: CASSRVTTGYIFTGELFF. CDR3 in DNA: TGTGCCAGCAGTAGGGTGACCACAGGGTATATTTTCACCGGGGAGCTGTTTTTT.

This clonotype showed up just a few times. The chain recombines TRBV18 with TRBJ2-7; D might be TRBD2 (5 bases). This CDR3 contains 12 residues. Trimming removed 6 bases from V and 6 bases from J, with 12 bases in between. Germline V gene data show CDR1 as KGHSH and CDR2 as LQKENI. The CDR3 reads CASSYDGVEQYF. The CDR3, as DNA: TGTGCCAGCTCCTACGACGGGGTCGAGCAGTACTTC.

Written as DNA, the CDR3 is TGCGCCAGCAGCCAAGATAGGCAGGGGGGGTACTATGGCTACACCTTC. Its protein is CASSQDRQGGYYGYTF. The gene calls are TRBV4-3 and TRBJ1-2; 7 nucleotides align to TRBD1. Germline CDR1 reads LGHNA; CDR2 reads YSLEER. The V gene end was trimmed by 0 bases and the J gene end by 3 bases; junction bases not matched to a gene: 7. This CDR3 comprises 16 residues.

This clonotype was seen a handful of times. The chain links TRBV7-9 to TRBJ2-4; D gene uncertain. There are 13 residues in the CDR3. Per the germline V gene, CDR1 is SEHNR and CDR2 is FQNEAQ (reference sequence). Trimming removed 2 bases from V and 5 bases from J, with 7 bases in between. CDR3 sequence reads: CASSLTVENIQYF. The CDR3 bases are TGTGCCAGCAGCTTAACCGTTGAAAACATTCAGTACTTC.

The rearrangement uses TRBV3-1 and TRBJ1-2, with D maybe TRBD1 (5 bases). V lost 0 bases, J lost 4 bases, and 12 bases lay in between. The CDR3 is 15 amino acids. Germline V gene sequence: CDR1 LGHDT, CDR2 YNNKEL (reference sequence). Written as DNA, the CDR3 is TGTGCCAGCAGCCAAGAGGTGTCAGGGAGCTATGGCTACACCTTC. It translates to CASSQEVSGSYGYTF.

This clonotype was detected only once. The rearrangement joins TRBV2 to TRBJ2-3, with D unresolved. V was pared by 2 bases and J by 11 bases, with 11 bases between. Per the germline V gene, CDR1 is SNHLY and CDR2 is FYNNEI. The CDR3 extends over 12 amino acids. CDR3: CASSEMMGKQYF. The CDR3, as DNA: TGTGCCAGCAGTGAAATGATGGGGAAGCAGTATTTT.

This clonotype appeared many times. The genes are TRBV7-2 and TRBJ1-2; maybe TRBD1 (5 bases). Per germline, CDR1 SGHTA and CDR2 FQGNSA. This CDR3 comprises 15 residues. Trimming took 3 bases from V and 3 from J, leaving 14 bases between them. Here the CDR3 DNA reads TGTGCCAGCAGCTTTTCAGGGTCAACTGACTATGGCTACACCTTC. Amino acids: CASSFSGSTDYGYTF.

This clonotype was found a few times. The CDR3 DNA sequence: TGTGCCTGGACCCGGGGACAGGGGGCCGAGACCCAGTACTTC. Amino acids: CAWTRGQGAETQYF. The rearrangement joins TRBV30 to TRBJ2-5, with TRBD1 identical over 12 bases. This CDR3 spans 14 amino acids. The J segment lost 5 bases and the V segment lost 4 bases, leaving 5 bases of the junction unmatched. CDR1 is GTSNPN, CDR2 SVGIG, per germline (reference sequence).

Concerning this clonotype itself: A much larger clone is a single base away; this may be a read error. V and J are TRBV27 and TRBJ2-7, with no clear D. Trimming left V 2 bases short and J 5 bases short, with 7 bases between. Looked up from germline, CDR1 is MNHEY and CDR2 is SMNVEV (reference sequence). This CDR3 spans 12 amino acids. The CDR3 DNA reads TGTGCCAGCAGTTTAATCGGCCACGAGCAGTACTTC. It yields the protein CASSLIGHEQYF.

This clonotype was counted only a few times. CDR3 DNA: TGTGCCAGCAGCACAATACTAGCGACCTACTCCTACGAGCAGTACTTC. Protein product: CASSTILATYSYEQYF. The chain combines TRBV6-1 with TRBJ2-7, with TRBD2 identical over 7 bases. The CDR3 is 16 residues long. The V gene end was trimmed by 6 bases and the J gene end by 0 bases; junction bases not matched to a gene: 11. Germline CDR1 MNHNS, CDR2 SASEGT.

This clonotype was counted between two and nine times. This CDR3 is CASSLIGRDQPQHF. DNA of the CDR3: TGTGCCAGCAGTTTAATCGGCCGAGATCAGCCCCAGCATTTT. The V call is TRBV28, the J call TRBJ1-5; D is uncertain. V was cut by 2 bases and J by 5 bases, with 10 bases left in between. Germline CDR1 is MDHEN and CDR2 is SYDVKM. The CDR3 has 14 residues.

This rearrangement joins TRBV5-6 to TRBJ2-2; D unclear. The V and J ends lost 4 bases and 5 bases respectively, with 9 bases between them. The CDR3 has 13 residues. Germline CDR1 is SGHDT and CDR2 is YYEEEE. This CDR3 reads CASSQSITGELFF. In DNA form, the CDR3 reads TGTGCCAGCAGCCAAAGTATAACCGGGGAGCTGTTTTTT.

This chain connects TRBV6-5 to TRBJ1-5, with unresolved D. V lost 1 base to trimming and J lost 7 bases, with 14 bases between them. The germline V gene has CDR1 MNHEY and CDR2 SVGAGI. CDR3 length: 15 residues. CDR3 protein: CASSYLRPGQQPQHF. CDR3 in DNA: TGTGCCAGCAGTTACTTGAGGCCGGGTCAGCAGCCCCAGCATTTT.

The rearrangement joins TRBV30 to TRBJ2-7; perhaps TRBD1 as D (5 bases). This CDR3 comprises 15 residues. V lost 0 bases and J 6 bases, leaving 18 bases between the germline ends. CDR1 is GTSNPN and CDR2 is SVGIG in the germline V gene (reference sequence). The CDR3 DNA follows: TGTGCCTGGAGTGTAGTGGGAAGGGGATCGGGCGAGCAGTACTTC. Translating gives CAWSVVGRGSGEQYF.

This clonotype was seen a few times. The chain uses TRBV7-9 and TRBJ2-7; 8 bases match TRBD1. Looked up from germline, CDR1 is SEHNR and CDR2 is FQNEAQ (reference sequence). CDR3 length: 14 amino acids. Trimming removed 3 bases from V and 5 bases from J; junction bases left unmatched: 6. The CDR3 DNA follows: TGTGCCAGCAGCTTTCGGACAGGGTTTCACGAGCAGTACTTC. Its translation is CASSFRTGFHEQYF.

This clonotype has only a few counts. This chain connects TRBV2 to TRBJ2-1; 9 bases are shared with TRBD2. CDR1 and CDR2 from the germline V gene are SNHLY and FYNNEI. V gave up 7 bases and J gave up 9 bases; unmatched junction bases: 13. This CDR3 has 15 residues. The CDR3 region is CASTGVAGGPSEQFF. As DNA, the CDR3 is TGTGCCAGCACAGGTGTGGCGGGAGGGCCAAGTGAGCAGTTCTTC.

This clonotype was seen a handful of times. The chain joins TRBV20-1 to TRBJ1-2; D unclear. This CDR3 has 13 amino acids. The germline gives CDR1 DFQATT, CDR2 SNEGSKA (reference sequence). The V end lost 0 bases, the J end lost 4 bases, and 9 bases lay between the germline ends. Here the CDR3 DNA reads TGCAGTGCTAGAGAGGGGATACTCTATGGCTACACCTTC. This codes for CSAREGILYGYTF.

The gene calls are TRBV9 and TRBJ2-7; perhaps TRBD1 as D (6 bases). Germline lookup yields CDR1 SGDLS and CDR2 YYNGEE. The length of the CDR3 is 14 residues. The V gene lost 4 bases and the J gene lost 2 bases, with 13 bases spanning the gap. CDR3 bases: TGTGCCAGCAGCCCGAGGACAGACGCCTACGAGCAGTACTTC. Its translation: CASSPRTDAYEQYF.

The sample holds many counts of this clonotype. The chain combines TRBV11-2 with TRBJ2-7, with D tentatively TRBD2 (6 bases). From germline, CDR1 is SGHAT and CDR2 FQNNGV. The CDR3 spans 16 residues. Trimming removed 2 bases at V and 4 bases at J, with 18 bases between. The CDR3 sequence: CASSLFRQGLMYEQYF. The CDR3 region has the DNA TGTGCCAGCAGCTTATTCCGGCAAGGACTAATGTACGAGCAGTACTTC.

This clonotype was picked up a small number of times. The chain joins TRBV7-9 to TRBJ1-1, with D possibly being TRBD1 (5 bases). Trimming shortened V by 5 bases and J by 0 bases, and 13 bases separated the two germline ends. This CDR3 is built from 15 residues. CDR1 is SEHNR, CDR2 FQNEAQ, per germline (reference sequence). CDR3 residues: CASSGGSAMNTEAFF. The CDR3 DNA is TGTGCCAGCAGCGGGGGGTCCGCAATGAACACTGAAGCTTTCTTT. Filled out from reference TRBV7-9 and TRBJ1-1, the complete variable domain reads DTGVSQNPRHKITKRGQNVTFRCDPISEHNRLYWYRQTLGQGPEFLTYFQNEAQLEKSRLLSDRFSAERPKGSFSTLEIQRTEQGDSAMYLCASSGGSAMNTEAFFGQGTRLTVV.

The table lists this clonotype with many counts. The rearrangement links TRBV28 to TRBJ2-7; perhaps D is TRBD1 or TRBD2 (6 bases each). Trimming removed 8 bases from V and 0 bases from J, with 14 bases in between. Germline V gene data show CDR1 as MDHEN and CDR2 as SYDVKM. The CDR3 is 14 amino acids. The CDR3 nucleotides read TGTGCCAGCCGGGGGACACCGAGCTCCTACGAGCAGTACTTC. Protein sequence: CASRGTPSSYEQYF.

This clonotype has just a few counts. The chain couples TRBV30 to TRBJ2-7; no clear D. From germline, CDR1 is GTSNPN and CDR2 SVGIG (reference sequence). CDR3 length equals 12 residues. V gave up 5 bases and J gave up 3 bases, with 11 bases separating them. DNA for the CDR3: TGTGCCTGGGCTACAGTGAACTACGAGCAGTACTTC. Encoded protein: CAWATVNYEQYF.

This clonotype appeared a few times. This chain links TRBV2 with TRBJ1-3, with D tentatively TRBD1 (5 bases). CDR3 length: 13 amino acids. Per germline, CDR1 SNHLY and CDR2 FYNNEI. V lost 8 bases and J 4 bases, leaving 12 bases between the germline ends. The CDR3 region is CASGLAGGNTIYF. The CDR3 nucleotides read TGTGCCAGCGGTCTGGCAGGGGGAAACACCATATATTTT. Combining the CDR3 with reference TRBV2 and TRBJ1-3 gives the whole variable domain EPEVTQTPSHQVTQMGQEVILRCVPISNHLYFYWYRQILGQKVEFLVSFYNNEISEKSEIFDDQFSVERPDGSNFTLKIRSTKLEDSAMYFCASGLAGGNTIYFGEGSWLTVV.

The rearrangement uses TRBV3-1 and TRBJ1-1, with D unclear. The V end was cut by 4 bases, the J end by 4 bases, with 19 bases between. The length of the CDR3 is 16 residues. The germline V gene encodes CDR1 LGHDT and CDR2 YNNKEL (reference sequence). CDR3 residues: CASSPREQPWGTEAFF. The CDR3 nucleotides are TGTGCCAGCAGCCCCCGAGAACAGCCCTGGGGCACTGAAGCTTTCTTT.